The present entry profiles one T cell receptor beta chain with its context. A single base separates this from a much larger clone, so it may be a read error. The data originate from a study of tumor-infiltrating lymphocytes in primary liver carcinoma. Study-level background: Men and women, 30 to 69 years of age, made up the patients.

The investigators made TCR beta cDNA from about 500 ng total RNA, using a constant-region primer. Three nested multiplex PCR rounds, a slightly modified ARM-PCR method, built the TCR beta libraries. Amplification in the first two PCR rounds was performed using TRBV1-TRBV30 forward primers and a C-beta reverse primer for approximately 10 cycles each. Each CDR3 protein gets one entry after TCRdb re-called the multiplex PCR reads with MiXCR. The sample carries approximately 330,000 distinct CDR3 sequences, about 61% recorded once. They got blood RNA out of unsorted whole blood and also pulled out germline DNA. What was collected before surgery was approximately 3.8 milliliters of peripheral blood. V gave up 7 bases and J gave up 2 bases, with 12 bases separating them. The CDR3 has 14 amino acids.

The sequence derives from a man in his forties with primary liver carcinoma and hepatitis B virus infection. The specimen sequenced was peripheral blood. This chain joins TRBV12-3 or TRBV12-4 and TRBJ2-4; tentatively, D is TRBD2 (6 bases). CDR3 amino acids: CASTHSGPKNIQYF. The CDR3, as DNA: TGTGCCAGCACCCATAGCGGACCCAAAAACATTCAGTACTTC.